This T cell receptor (beta chain) was sequenced for a study of spatial heterogeneity in lung cancer (dated by TCRdb to about 2019). With respect to the entire study: Donors were about 70 patients with early-stage, untreated non-small cell lung cancer from the lung TRACERx cohort. At surgery, fewer than 250 tumor regions, 61 to 75 matched nontumor lung samples and 56 PBMC samples were TCR-sequenced for both alpha and beta chains. In non-small cell lung cancer, the study quantitatively compared TCR alpha and beta repertoires across several tumor regions, matched nontumor lung, and blood. More beta-chain than alpha-chain transcripts were consistently detected, likely reflecting higher beta-chain transcript abundance. Follow-up PBMC samples were sequenced whenever available, with a median time to follow-up of 2 to 3 years after resection. In the raw uncorrected reads, each unique combination of TCR and UMI appeared more than ten times on average. The study linked features of the TCR repertoire to counts of nonsynonymous mutations, which were determined by whole-exome sequencing of tumor tissue. Here is what the overall study found, with its caveats: Only roughly 15 patients were included in comparisons of baseline and follow-up blood repertoires. Ubiquitous expanded tumor TCRs showed up in blood more often at tumor resection than at routine follow-up. Confirming at a functional level the hypothesis that regional TCRs recognize regional mutations was considered to require additional single-cell paired TCR alpha and beta sequencing.

According to the study, the label for this sample's time point signals: blood at routine non-recurrence follow-up after resection. For TCR sequencing, whole RNA was extracted from tumor and nontumor lung tissue, or from cryopreserved PBMC samples, and no cell sorting was done. Only patients with enough RNA available from two or more tumor regions were chosen for TCR sequencing. This clonotype was counted between two and nine times. Its antigen is still unknown. Per-nucleotide qualities are absent, and no much larger clonotype sits a single base away. To prepare the library, 5' RACE was applied. The instrument given in TCRdb is NextSeq 500. In the TCR library protocol, a unique molecular identifier was attached to each TCR cDNA molecule so that PCR and sequencing errors could be corrected. Processing in the source paper ran as follows. Decombinator tools were used for TCR identification, UMI-based error correction and CDR3 extraction. TCRs above a frequency of 2 per 1,000, corresponding to the top 1% of the tumor frequency distribution, were defined as expanded. Each repertoire was subsampled 100 times to 5,000 TCRs, after which Renyi diversity was computed with the R vegan package. To build CDR3 similarity networks, amino acid triplet string-kernel similarity was used, and CDR3s were connected when their pairwise similarity was above 0.82. Using fastp trimming at Q25 and MiXCR clonotype assembly, TCRdb reanalyzed the public sequencing data and kept in-frame beta chains. A single entry per CDR3 protein holds the most common genes and DNA from its merged rows. The V and J calls were not made by the authors but by TCRdb's processing. This sample has about 120,000 distinct CDR3 sequences in its table, and 10% to 15% of those were observed once. The ten top clones hold 16% of the sample.

The clonotype was recovered from a male donor with early-stage non-small cell lung cancer. The specimen was PBMCs, collected at follow-up.

The CDR3 sequence is CSARTAFHPGANVLTF. The DNA sequence is as follows: TGCAGTGCCAGGACAGCCTTTCATCCTGGGGCCAACGTCCTGACTTTC. The V and J segments used are TRBV20-1 and TRBJ2-6; perhaps TRBD1 is the D gene, with 6 bases matching. The germline V gene (reference sequence) yields DFQATT for CDR1 and SNEGSKA for CDR2. The CDR3 spans 16 residues, from the cysteine through the phenylalanine. Left in the record is the CDR3 DNA by itself, 48 bases read in frame from the first base. V is pared back by 6 bases and J by 2 bases, with 17 bases lying between the germline termini.